This entry lists 18 T cell receptor beta chains sequenced from one sample in a study of OX40 agonist ivuxolimab in advanced cancers. Produced via immunoSEQ multiplex PCR; TCRdb's table is partial and in-frame only. The sample carries around 80,000 clones, almost 85% recorded once. The sequences come from CD4+ or CD8+ T cells sorted from blood, collected in a trial of the OX40 agonist ivuxolimab. These receptors came from an adult with an advanced solid tumor such as melanoma, head and neck, liver or kidney cancer.

CDR3 sequence reads: CASSLVFSGQGNYEQYF. The CDR3 coding sequence is TGTGCCAGCAGCTTAGTCTTCTCGGGACAGGGAAACTACGAGCAGTACTTC. The gene calls are TRBV7-2 and TRBJ2-7, with 9 bases matching TRBD1. The CDR3 covers 17 residues. The ends lost 1 base at V and 3 bases at J; junction bases unmatched: 10. Germline CDR1 and CDR2: SGHTA and FQGNSA.

V usage is TRBV15 and J usage is TRBJ2-2; no firm D call. Trimming took off 0 bases at V and 4 bases at J, with 12 bases between the two ends. CDR3 length equals 16 residues. CDR1 is LNHNV and CDR2 is YYDKDF in the germline V gene (reference sequence). The chain's CDR3 is CATSRDLVASTGELFF. CDR3 nucleotide sequence: TGTGCCACCAGCAGAGATCTGGTAGCTAGCACCGGGGAGCTGTTTTTT.

The chain employs TRBV6-1 and TRBJ1-6; 10 nucleotides match TRBD1. Trimming removed 6 bases from V and 7 bases from J; junction bases left unmatched: 6. Germline assignment: CDR1 MNHNS and CDR2 SASEGT. The CDR3 totals 15 residues. DNA of the CDR3: TGTGCCAGCAGAGAATGGGACAGGGGAAATTCACCCCTCCACTTT. This sequence encodes CASREWDRGNSPLHF.

This clone has ten or more counts. The rearrangement links TRBV5-1 to TRBJ1-5; tentative D call: TRBD1 (6 bases). The CDR3 contains 14 residues. The V and J ends lost 3 bases and 2 bases respectively, with 9 bases between them. Germline V gives CDR1 SGHRS, CDR2 YFSETQ. The CDR3: CASSSGDRNQPQHF. In DNA form, the CDR3 reads TGCGCCAGCAGCTCAGGGGATCGCAATCAGCCCCAGCATTTT.

The chain is built from TRBV7-9 and TRBJ1-1; D unclear. V was pared by 1 base and J by 8 bases, with 14 bases between. The germline gives CDR1 SEHNR, CDR2 FQNEAQ (reference sequence). The CDR3 consists of 14 residues. The CDR3 reads CASSLVRLETEAFF. The CDR3 nucleotides read TGTGCCAGCAGCTTAGTGAGGCTGGAGACGGAAGCTTTCTTT.

The J gene is TRBJ2-7, the V gene TRBV5-1, with D possibly matching TRBD1 (6 bases). In germline, CDR1 is SGHRS, CDR2 YFSETQ. This CDR3 comprises 15 residues. V lost 4 bases and J 5 bases, leaving 19 bases between the germline ends. The CDR3 nucleotides read TGCGCCAGCAGCCCCCATGGCAGGGGTCTTAACGAGCAGTACTTC. It encodes CASSPHGRGLNEQYF.

The chain employs TRBV14 and TRBJ2-3, with TRBD2 matching over 8 bases. The CDR3 is 16 amino acids. Germline V gene sequence: CDR1 SGHDN, CDR2 FVKESK. V was pared by 4 bases and J by 5 bases, with 11 bases of the junction left unmatched. CDR3 loop: CASSRAWAAGEDTQYF. For the CDR3, the DNA is TGTGCCAGCAGCCGAGCTTGGGCAGCGGGAGAAGATACGCAGTATTTT.

In this sample, this clone turned up a few times. The chain employs TRBV7-2 and TRBJ2-2, with no clear D. The germline V and J ends were trimmed by 1 base and 6 bases, with 6 bases remaining between them. The germline CDR1 and CDR2 sequences are SGHTA and FQGNSA. This CDR3 has 13 amino acids. CDR3 DNA sequence: TGTGCCAGCAGCTTAGTGGTAGCCGGGGAGCTGTTTTTT. Translation: CASSLVVAGELFF.

The rearrangement uses TRBV7-2 and TRBJ1-2, with 9 bases aligning to TRBD1. V trimming: 3 bases; J trimming: 8 bases; junction bases outside the gene matches: 7. This CDR3 is built from 14 residues. The germline V gene encodes CDR1 SGHTA and CDR2 FQGNSA. The CDR3: CASSFGTGMGGYTF. Here the CDR3 DNA reads TGTGCCAGCAGCTTCGGGACAGGGATGGGCGGCTACACCTTC.

The chain has TRBV4-3 and TRBJ1-1, with D unclear. From germline, CDR1 is LGHNA and CDR2 YSLEER. The ends were cut back, 1 base at V and 1 base at J, with 4 bases in the middle. CDR3 size: 13 residues. CDR3 sequence reads: CASSQGGNTEAFF. The CDR3 bases are TGCGCCAGCAGCCAAGGGGGGAACACTGAAGCTTTCTTT.

This chain joins TRBV20-1 and TRBJ1-1, with no clear D. Germline lookup yields CDR1 DFQATT and CDR2 SNEGSKA (reference sequence). V lost 8 bases and J lost 4, with 11 bases in between. CDR3 length: 11 amino acids. The CDR3 here is CSIQESTEAFF. In nucleotides, the CDR3 is TGCAGTATTCAGGAGAGCACTGAAGCTTTCTTT.

The V call is TRBV2, the J call TRBJ2-3; D may be TRBD1 (6 bases). The CDR3 is 14 amino acids. Trimming removed 6 bases from V and 4 bases from J, with 14 bases in between. Germline V gives CDR1 SNHLY, CDR2 FYNNEI. The CDR3 region is CASRPRGTADTQYF. As DNA, the CDR3 is TGTGCCAGCAGGCCCAGGGGTACCGCAGATACGCAGTATTTT.

J is TRBJ2-7 and V is TRBV21-1; TRBD2 was called by the table and not checked on the DNA. TRBV21-1 is a known pseudogene. The CDR3 loop spans 17 amino acids. The CDR3 DNA is TGTGCCAGCAGCAAAGCAACTAGCGGGAGGGCCTCCTACGAGCAGTACTTC. Its translation: CASSKATSGRASYEQYF.

The chain joins TRBV6-4 to TRBJ1-1; perhaps TRBD1 as D (5 bases). The germline CDR1 and CDR2 sequences are MRHNA and SNTAGT. This CDR3 has 16 amino acids. Trimming removed 8 bases at V and 1 base at J, with 20 bases between. The CDR3 DNA reads as TGTGCCAGCGGCTATGACGTCAGGGCCTCGAACACTGAAGCTTTCTTT. Encoded protein: CASGYDVRASNTEAFF.

The chain employs TRBV7-8 and TRBJ2-3; TRBD2 agrees at 8 bases. Trimming at V came to 7 bases and at J to 3 bases, leaving 15 bases not matched to a gene. Germline V gene sequence: CDR1 SGHVS, CDR2 FQNEAQ. CDR3 length: 17 residues. CDR3 in DNA: TGTGCCAGCACTTCTCAGAATAGCGGGGCCGGTACAGATACGCAGTATTTT. Encoded protein: CASTSQNSGAGTDTQYF.

J is TRBJ2-1 and V is TRBV27; the match to TRBD2 covers 12 bases. V was pared by 6 bases and J by 5 bases, with 5 bases of the junction left unmatched. The CDR3 totals 15 residues. Germline V gene data show CDR1 as MNHEY and CDR2 as SMNVEV (reference sequence). For the CDR3, the DNA is TGTGCCAGCAGATCTCTAGCGGGGGGGGACAATGAGCAGTTCTTC. Its translation is CASRSLAGGDNEQFF.

The table lists this clone with a few counts. The chain recombines TRBV29-1 with TRBJ2-2, with 10 bases aligning to TRBD2. J gave up 1 base and V 6 bases, and 11 bases lay outside the gene matches. The CDR3 is 17 amino acids. Germline V gene sequence: CDR1 SQVTM, CDR2 ANQGSEA. Here the CDR3 DNA reads TGCAGCGTCCTGGCAGCTAGCGGGAGTGTGAACACCGGGGAGCTGTTTTTT. This codes for CSVLAASGSVNTGELFF.

The genes are TRBV29-1 and TRBJ2-1; D not resolved. Germline loops: CDR1 SQVTM, CDR2 ANQGSEA. The CDR3 spans 11 residues. The CDR3 loop reads CRVLLNNEQFF. The DNA of the CDR3 is TGCAGGGTGCTCCTCAACAATGAGCAGTTCTTC.